This TCR beta chain was identified during a study of T cells in Graves' hyperthyroidism and ophthalmopathy. Regarding the study as a whole: Model output signaled ophthalmopathy a median approximately 6 months ahead of onset.

CDR3 length: 15 amino acids. The germline V and J ends were trimmed by 6 bases and 0 bases, with 12 bases remaining between them. The germline gives CDR1 MNHEY, CDR2 SVGEGT. Remarks on this clonotype: The antigen is unknown.

Amplified TCR beta CDR3 regions came from RNA transcripts. TCR CDR3 underwent first-round RT-PCR with the HTBI primer set. TCRdb used MiXCR to reprocess the multiplex PCR reads, holding one entry per CDR3 protein. The sample has about 99,000 distinct CDR3 sequences, roughly 50% seen once. V gene TRBV6-2 or TRBV6-3 combines with J gene TRBJ2-1; a possible D gene is TRBD2 (6 bases). The material sequenced was blood. This receptor was obtained from a middle-aged man with Graves' hyperthyroidism. This CDR3 reads CASRPGGTSYNEQFF. CDR3 bases: TGTGCCAGCAGACCCGGCGGGACCTCCTACAATGAGCAGTTCTTC.